A selection of T cell receptor beta chains follows, all from one sample in a study of cytotoxic CD8 clonotypes in ibrutinib-treated CLL. The repertoire was sequenced with immunoSEQ multiplex PCR; TCRdb's copy has only in-frame clones and lacks some. The table lists some 200,000 clones, approximately 79% of them singletons. The input for sequencing was PBMCs, taken after 12 months of ibrutinib treatment. The receptors stem from a human donor with chronic lymphocytic leukemia. Each CDR3 is given with its conserved first and last residue. A D gene is named only where the DNA matches it firmly. The size of a clone is reported for some rows only, either as once, few or many, or as a class for expanded clones.

len,abundance,v_gene,j_gene,d_gene,CDR3nt,CDR3aa
12,-,TRBV30,TRBJ1-1,-,TGTGCCTGGAGTGTGAAGAACACTGAAGCTTTCTTT,CAWSVKNTEAFF
15,-,TRBV18,TRBJ2-5,-,TGTGCCAGCTCACTCTACCAAGGAGACCAAGAGACCCAGTACTTC,CASSLYQGDQETQYF
16,-,TRBV4-1,TRBJ2-5,TRBD1,TGCGCCAGCAGCCCTACGGGGACAGGGGGCGCGGAGACCCAGTACTTC,CASSPTGTGGAETQYF
13,-,TRBV7-2,TRBJ1-1,-,TGTGCCAGCAGCTTATCCCAGAACACTGAAGCTTTCTTT,CASSLSQNTEAFF
13,many,TRBV10-3,TRBJ1-5,-,TGTGCCATCAGGGAACACCAGGGTCAGCCCCAGCATTTT,CAIREHQGQPQHF
14,few,TRBV5-1,TRBJ1-5,TRBD1,TGCGCCAGCAGCTTGGGGACAGGGTATTCGCCCCAGCATTTT,CASSLGTGYSPQHF
14,-,TRBV6-6,TRBJ2-7,TRBD1,TGTGCCAGCAGCCGAAGAGGGACAGGGGGCGAGCAGTACTTC,CASSRRGTGGEQYF
14,-,TRBV2,TRBJ2-3,-,TGTGCCAGCGGGCCCCCCCTGAGCACAGATACGCAGTATTTT,CASGPPLSTDTQYF
15,-,TRBV2,TRBJ1-1,-,TGTGCCAGCAGTTTCTTCGACGGGAGGTACACTGAAGCTTTCTTT,CASSFFDGRYTEAFF
13,-,TRBV7-8,TRBJ1-1,-,TGTGCCAGCAGCTTGGGGAAGGGGGCTGAAGCTTTCTTT,CASSLGKGAEAFF
16,-,TRBV28,TRBJ2-3,TRBD1,TGTGCCAGCAGCCAGGGGGCGGGTCTATGGACAGATACGCAGTATTTT,CASSQGAGLWTDTQYF
17,few,TRBV18,TRBJ2-7,-,TGTGCCAGCTCACCAGCTCGGCCCCGATTTCGGCACTACGAGCAGTACTTC,CASSPARPRFRHYEQYF
15,-,TRBV6-5,TRBJ2-7,-,TGTGCCAGCAGTTACTCCGGTCGAAGGTCCTACGAGCAGTACTTC,CASSYSGRRSYEQYF
14,-,TRBV6-5,TRBJ1-1,-,TGTGCCAGCAGTTACCTGGCCATGAACACTGAAGCTTTCTTT,CASSYLAMNTEAFF
13,once,TRBV2,TRBJ2-1,TRBD2,TGTGCCAGCAGAACTAGCGGGAGAGGTGAGCAGTTCTTC,CASRTSGRGEQFF
15,-,TRBV6-5,TRBJ2-1,-,TGTGCCAGCAGTTACGCCTCGACAGGCAACAATGAGCAGTTCTTC,CASSYASTGNNEQFF
14,-,TRBV6-5,TRBJ2-7,TRBD1,TGTGCCAGCAGTCCAGGGGGCCCTCCCTACGAGCAGTACTTC,CASSPGGPPYEQYF
16,-,TRBV15,TRBJ1-1,-,TGTGCCACCACCCCTAAGTTCTGGGCAGGGATCACTGAAGCTTTCTTT,CATTPKFWAGITEAFF
15,-,TRBV19,TRBJ2-2,-,TGTGCCAGTAGTCTCGAGGTTTCGAACACCGGGGAGCTGTTTTTT,CASSLEVSNTGELFF
13,-,TRBV6-1,TRBJ1-2,-,TGTGCCAGCACGCCGGGGCCTTGGGATGGCTACACCTTC,CASTPGPWDGYTF
15,-,TRBV29-1,TRBJ1-1,TRBD1,TGCAGCGTTGAAGGCTGGACAGGGGGCTATACTGAAGCTTTCTTT,CSVEGWTGGYTEAFF
14,-,TRBV19,TRBJ1-2,-,TGTGCCAGTAGTATACAGGGCCAGGGCTATGGCTACACCTTC,CASSIQGQGYGYTF
15,-,TRBV11-3,TRBJ2-3,TRBD2,TGTGCCAGCAGCTTAACTAGCGGGGGGACAGATACGCAGTATTTT,CASSLTSGGTDTQYF
18,-,TRBV29-1,TRBJ1-2,TRBD1,TGCAGCGTTGACCCGGGACAGGGAGGTAGCCTGAGGAACTATGGCTACACCTTC,CSVDPGQGGSLRNYGYTF
19,-,TRBV5-1,TRBJ2-7,TRBD1,TGCGCCAGCAGCTTGGCTCCGGGACAGGGGGGGTTAGGCTCCTACGAGCAGTACTTC,CASSLAPGQGGLGSYEQYF
12,-,TRBV12-1,TRBJ1-5,-,TGTGCCAGCAGCACAGGACGTCAGCCCCAGCATTTT,CASSTGRQPQHF
17,-,TRBV28,TRBJ1-3,-,TGTGCCAGCAGTCCATATTGGGGCAGATACTCTGGAAACACCATATATTTT,CASSPYWGRYSGNTIYF
19,-,TRBV13,TRBJ2-1,TRBD2,TGTGCCAGCAGCTTAAGTGCGCGACTAGCGGGAGGGCGTCACAATGAGCAGTTCTTC,CASSLSARLAGGRHNEQFF
11,once,TRBV20-1,TRBJ2-3,-,TGCAGTGCCTCCCGCACAGATACGCAGTATTTT,CSASRTDTQYF
16,few,TRBV18,TRBJ1-6,-,TGTGCCAGCTCACCCTCCGGCGACAGCTACCATTCACCCCTCCACTTT,CASSPSGDSYHSPLHF
16,-,TRBV27,TRBJ2-1,-,TGTGCCAGCAGTTTTTGGTCGAGGGGGGTCTACAATGAGCAGTTCTTC,CASSFWSRGVYNEQFF
12,-,TRBV29-1,TRBJ2-5,TRBD1,TGCAGCGTCGACAGGGGAAGAGAGACCCAGTACTTC,CSVDRGRETQYF
14,few,TRBV7-9,TRBJ2-7,-,TGTGCCAGCAGCTCCCCCTCTGGTTCTCACGAGCAGTACTTC,CASSSPSGSHEQYF
17,-,TRBV5-8,TRBJ2-5,TRBD2,TGTGCCAGCGTCGGTGGGGTGACTAGCGGGGTCGAAGAGACCCAGTACTTC,CASVGGVTSGVEETQYF
17,-,TRBV7-3,TRBJ1-1,-,TGTGCCAGCAGCTCGGGATCCCTCTCGGGTATGAACACTGAAGCTTTCTTT,CASSSGSLSGMNTEAFF
19,-,TRBV7-8,TRBJ2-1,TRBD2,TGTGCCAGCAGCTTAAACCGAGCGGGAACTACGAAGGACTACAATGAGCAGTTCTTC,CASSLNRAGTTKDYNEQFF
13,-,TRBV5-1,TRBJ2-6,-,TGCGCCACTACCGTTGAGGGGGCCAACGTCCTGACTTTC,CATTVEGANVLTF
15,-,TRBV2,TRBJ2-7,-,TGTGCCAGCAGTGATTCGCCCATCCCGTCCTACGAGCAGTACTTC,CASSDSPIPSYEQYF
16,-,TRBV2,TRBJ2-2,-,TGTGCCAGCAGTGAAGCGGGTGGCCTGGGCACCGGGGAGCTGTTTTTT,CASSEAGGLGTGELFF
15,-,TRBV9,TRBJ2-5,TRBD2,TGTGCCAGCAGCGTAGAAGCGGGGGTTGCTGAGACCCAGTACTTC,CASSVEAGVAETQYF
16,-,TRBV6-5,TRBJ2-4,TRBD1,TGTGCCAGCAGTTCCGACAGGGTGCGGGCCAAAAACATTCAGTACTTC,CASSSDRVRAKNIQYF
13,-,TRBV2,TRBJ2-3,-,TGTGCCAGCAGTGATACCGACCCAGATACGCAGTATTTT,CASSDTDPDTQYF
15,-,TRBV5-1,TRBJ1-1,-,TGCGCCAGCAGCTTGGAAGACAGTTGGAGCACTGAAGCTTTCTTT,CASSLEDSWSTEAFF
13,-,TRBV10-3,TRBJ1-1,-,TGTGCCATCGGTAGAGACAGGAACACTGAAGCTTTCTTT,CAIGRDRNTEAFF
20,few,TRBV10-3,TRBJ1-4,TRBD1,TGTGCCATCAGTGAGTCCATCCTGGACAGGGAGATAGTCCCAAATGAAAAACTGTTTTTT,CAISESILDREIVPNEKLFF
15,-,TRBV10-2,TRBJ2-1,TRBD2,TGCGCCAGCAAGGGGGGGACTAGCGGAGTCAATGAGCAGTTCTTC,CASKGGTSGVNEQFF
11,-,TRBV7-9,TRBJ2-7,-,TGTGCCAGCAGCTTGGCAGGGGAGCAGTACTTC,CASSLAGEQYF
15,-,TRBV19,TRBJ1-2,TRBD1,TGTGCCAGTAGTATGGGAGACAGGGACGTCTATGGCTACACCTTC,CASSMGDRDVYGYTF
13,-,TRBV7-8,TRBJ2-7,-,TGTGCCAGCAGCTTAACTCCCTACTACGAGCAGTACTTC,CASSLTPYYEQYF
16,once,TRBV7-7,TRBJ2-5,-,TGTGCTAGCAGCCTGCAACCCGACAGGAGTCAAGAGACCCAGTACTTC,CASSLQPDRSQETQYF